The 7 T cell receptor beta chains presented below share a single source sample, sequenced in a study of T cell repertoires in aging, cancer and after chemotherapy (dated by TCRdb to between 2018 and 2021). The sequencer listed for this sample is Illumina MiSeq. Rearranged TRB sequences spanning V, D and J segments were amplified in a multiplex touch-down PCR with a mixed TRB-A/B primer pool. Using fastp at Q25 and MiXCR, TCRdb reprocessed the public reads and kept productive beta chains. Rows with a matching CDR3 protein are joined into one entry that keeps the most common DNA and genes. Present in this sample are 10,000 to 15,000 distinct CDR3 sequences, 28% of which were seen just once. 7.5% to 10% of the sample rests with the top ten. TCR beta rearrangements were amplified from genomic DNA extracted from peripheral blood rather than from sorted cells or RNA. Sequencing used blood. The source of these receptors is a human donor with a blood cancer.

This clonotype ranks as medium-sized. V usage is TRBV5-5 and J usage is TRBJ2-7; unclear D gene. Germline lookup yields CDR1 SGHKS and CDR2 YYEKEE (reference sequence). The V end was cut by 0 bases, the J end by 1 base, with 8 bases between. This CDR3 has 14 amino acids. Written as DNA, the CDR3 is TGTGCCAGCAGCTTGGATTCCAGATCCTACGAGCAGTACGTC. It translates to CASSLDSRSYEQYV.

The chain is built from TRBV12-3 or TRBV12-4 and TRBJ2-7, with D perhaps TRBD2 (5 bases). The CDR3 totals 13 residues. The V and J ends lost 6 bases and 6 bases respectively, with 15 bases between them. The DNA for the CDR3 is TGTGCCAGCAGCGTAGACGGGGTTCGCGAGCAGTACTTC. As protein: CASSVDGVREQYF.

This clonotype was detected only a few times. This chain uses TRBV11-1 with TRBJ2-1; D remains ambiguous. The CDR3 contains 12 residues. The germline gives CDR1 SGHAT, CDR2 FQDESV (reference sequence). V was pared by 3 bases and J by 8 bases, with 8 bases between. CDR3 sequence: CASSFLLDEQFF. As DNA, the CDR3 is TGTGCCAGCAGCTTCCTGTTGGATGAGCAGTTCTTC. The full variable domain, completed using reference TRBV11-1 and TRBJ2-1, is EAEVAQSPRYKITEKSQAVAFWCDPISGHATLYWYRQILGQGPELLVQFQDESVVDDSQLPKDRFSAERLKGVDSTLKIQPAELGDSAMYLCASSFLLDEQFFGPGTRLTVL.

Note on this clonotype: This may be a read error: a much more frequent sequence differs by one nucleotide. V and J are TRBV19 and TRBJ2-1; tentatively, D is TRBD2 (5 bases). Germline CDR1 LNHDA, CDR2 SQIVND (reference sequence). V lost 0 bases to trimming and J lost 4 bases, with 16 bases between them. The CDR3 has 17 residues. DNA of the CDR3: TGTGCCAGTAGTATAGATGCGGCGGCTAGCCCATACAATGAGCAGTTCTTC. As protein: CASSIDAAASPYNEQFF.

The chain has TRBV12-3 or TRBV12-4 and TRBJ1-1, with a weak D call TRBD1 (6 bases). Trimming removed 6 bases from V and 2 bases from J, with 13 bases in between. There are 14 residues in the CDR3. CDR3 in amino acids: CASSLGQKNTEAFF. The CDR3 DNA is TGTGCCAGCAGCCTTGGACAGAAAAACACTGAAGCTTTCTTT.

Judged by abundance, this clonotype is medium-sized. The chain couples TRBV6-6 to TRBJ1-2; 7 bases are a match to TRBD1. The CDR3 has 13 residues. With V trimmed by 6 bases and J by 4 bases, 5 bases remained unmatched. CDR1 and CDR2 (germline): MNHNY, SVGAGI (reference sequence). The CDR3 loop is CASRDRVSYGYTF. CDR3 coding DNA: TGTGCCAGCAGAGACAGGGTGAGCTATGGCTACACCTTC.

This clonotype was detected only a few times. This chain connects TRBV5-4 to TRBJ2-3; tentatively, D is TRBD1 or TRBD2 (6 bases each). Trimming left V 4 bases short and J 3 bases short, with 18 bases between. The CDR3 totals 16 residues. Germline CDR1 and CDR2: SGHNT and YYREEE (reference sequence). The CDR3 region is CASSPPGGLTTDTQYF. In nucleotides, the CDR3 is TGTGCCAGCAGCCCTCCCGGGGGCCTGACGACAGATACGCAGTATTTT. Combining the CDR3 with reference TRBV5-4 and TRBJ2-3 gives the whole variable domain ETGVTQSPTHLIKTRGQQVTLRCSSQSGHNTVSWYQQALGQGPQFIFQYYREEENGRGNFPPRFSGLQFPNYSSELNVNALELDDSALYLCASSPPGGLTTDTQYFGPGTRLTVL.